Following are 16 T cell receptor beta chains from one sample sequenced in a study of shared clonotypes between healthy human individuals. The method was immunoSEQ multiplex PCR; TCRdb's version includes in-frame clones alone and lacks a portion of them. The data contain a few million clones, approximately 92% of them singletons. Sequencing was performed on naive CD4+ T cells sorted from blood. Subset here: CD45RA+ positively selected. The receptor source for this set is a man younger than 30 in good health.

This rearrangement joins TRBV7-9 to TRBJ1-2, with D possibly matching TRBD1 (5 bases). CDR3 size: 15 residues. Trimming left V 4 bases short and J 5 bases short, with 17 bases between. The germline V gene encodes CDR1 SEHNR and CDR2 FQNEAQ (reference sequence). CDR3: CASSYSTEKGYGYTF. In DNA, the CDR3 is TGTGCCAGCAGCTATTCGACGGAAAAGGGGTATGGCTACACCTTC.

For this clone: Additional DNA sequences in this sample encode the identical CDR3. The V gene is TRBV2, the J gene TRBJ1-4; tentatively, D is TRBD1 (5 bases). This CDR3 has 14 residues. CDR1 and CDR2 (germline): SNHLY, FYNNEI. V dropped 2 bases and J dropped 1 base, with 5 bases sitting between them. CDR3 amino acids: CASSERGTNEKLFF. The CDR3, as DNA: TGTGCCAGCAGTGAAAGGGGAACTAATGAAAAACTGTTTTTT.

V is TRBV18 and J is TRBJ2-5, with D perhaps assigned TRBD1 or TRBD2 (5 bases each). V shed 3 bases and J shed 5 bases, with 25 bases lying between them. This CDR3 region has 18 residues. Per the germline V gene, CDR1 is KGHSH and CDR2 is LQKENI. CDR3 in amino acids: CASSPLSLSGTERETQYF. CDR3 nucleotides: TGTGCCAGCTCACCCCTATCTCTTTCGGGGACCGAGCGGGAGACCCAGTACTTC.

This chain links TRBV9 with TRBJ1-2, with TRBD1 matching over 8 bases. The CDR3 loop spans 18 amino acids. After removal of 3 bases from V and 5 bases from J, the junction contained 18 bases not matched to a gene. Per germline, CDR1 SGDLS and CDR2 YYNGEE. This CDR3 reads CASSAYMALGTGFYGYTF. As DNA, the CDR3 is TGTGCCAGCAGCGCATACATGGCCTTGGGGACAGGATTTTATGGCTACACCTTC.

This clone was recorded once. The V gene is TRBV25-1, the J gene TRBJ2-5, with a tentative D call TRBD2 (6 bases). Germline V lookup: CDR1 MGHDK, CDR2 SYGVNS. Trimming took off 4 bases at V and 4 bases at J, with 19 bases between the two ends. The CDR3 is 16 amino acids. The CDR3 is CASSGGTGRMRETQYF. Written as DNA, the CDR3 is TGTGCCAGCAGTGGTGGGACGGGGAGGATGAGAGAGACCCAGTACTTC.

V usage is TRBV6-6 and J usage is TRBJ2-3, with 7 bases matching TRBD1. V trimming: 6 bases; J trimming: 6 bases; junction bases outside the gene matches: 12. CDR3 length: 15 amino acids. Germline V lookup: CDR1 MNHNY, CDR2 SVGAGI (reference sequence). The CDR3 protein is CASRPGQLSLDTQYF. DNA for the CDR3: TGTGCCAGCAGACCGGGACAGCTCAGCCTGGATACGCAGTATTTT.

CDR3 coding DNA: TGTGCCATCAGTGATTCCGGGACGGCCTACAATGAGCAGTTCTTC. Translated: CAISDSGTAYNEQFF. The chain is built from TRBV10-3 and TRBJ2-1; possibly TRBD1 or TRBD2 for D (5 bases each). V was clipped by 3 bases and J by 2 bases, with 11 bases between them. CDR1 ENHRY and CDR2 SYGVKD come from the germline V gene. There are 15 residues in the CDR3.

The sample holds a few counts of this clone. Other DNA sequences in the sample encode the same CDR3. This CDR3 reads CASSAPGAYGYTF. The CDR3 bases are TGTGCCAGCAGTGCTCCCGGAGCATATGGCTACACCTTC. The chain recombines TRBV6-5 with TRBJ1-2; no reliable D call. The CDR3 has 13 amino acids. Trimming took off 5 bases at V and 5 bases at J, with 12 bases between the two ends. CDR1 and CDR2 (germline): MNHEY, SVGAGI.

The chain employs TRBV14 and TRBJ2-1; TRBD2 matches 8 bases. The CDR3 runs 17 residues. The junction had 9 bases not matched to a gene; V was cut back by 4 bases and J by 1 base. Germline CDR1 and CDR2: SGHDN and FVKESK. CDR3 residues: CASSRFKRGFSYNEQFF. As DNA, the CDR3 is TGTGCCAGCAGCCGATTTAAGCGGGGGTTTTCCTACAATGAGCAGTTCTTC.

About this clone: This specimen includes other DNA sequences encoding the same CDR3. CDR3 DNA sequence: TGCGCCAGCAGCTTAGAGGGGAGCTCCTACAATGAGCAGTTCTTC. Translated, it gives CASSLEGSSYNEQFF. The rearrangement joins TRBV5-1 to TRBJ2-1; tentatively, D is TRBD1 or TRBD2 (5 bases each). V dropped 2 bases and J dropped 0 bases, with 9 bases sitting between them. There are 15 residues in the CDR3. CDR1 and CDR2 (germline): SGHRS, YFSETQ. The full variable domain, completed using reference TRBV5-1 and TRBJ2-1, is KAGVTQTPRYLIKTRGQQVTLSCSPISGHRSVSWYQQTPGQGLQFLFEYFSETQRNKGNFPGRFSGRQFSNSRSEMNVSTLELGDSALYLCASSLEGSSYNEQFFGPGTRLTVL.

V usage is TRBV9 and J usage is TRBJ1-3; D gene ambiguous. The CDR3 contains 16 residues. Looked up from germline, CDR1 is SGDLS and CDR2 is YYNGEE. V lost 2 bases, J lost 0 bases, and 12 bases lay in between. CDR3 bases: TGTGCCAGCAGCGTGTCGTCAGGTGTCTCTGGAAACACCATATATTTT. This gives the protein CASSVSSGVSGNTIYF.

This chain connects TRBV11-1 to TRBJ2-7; the match to TRBD1 covers 8 bases. This CDR3 is built from 13 residues. V dropped 8 bases and J dropped 7; count of bases not matched to a gene: 10. Germline V lookup: CDR1 SGHAT, CDR2 FQDESV (reference sequence). The CDR3 loop is CASQGQDSLEQYF. The CDR3 DNA is TGTGCCAGCCAGGGACAGGATTCTTTGGAGCAGTACTTC.

The table lists this clone with a few counts. The V and J genes are TRBV5-4 and TRBJ1-6; no definite D call. The CDR3 has 14 residues. CDR1 is SGHNT and CDR2 is YYREEE in the germline V gene (reference sequence). V was trimmed by 1 base and J by 8 bases, leaving 10 bases between them. In DNA, the CDR3 is TGTGCCAGCAGCTTGAATCAGTTAGATTCACCCCTCCACTTT. It specifies CASSLNQLDSPLHF. Full variable domain (outside the CDR3, taken from reference TRBV5-4 and TRBJ1-6): ETGVTQSPTHLIKTRGQQVTLRCSSQSGHNTVSWYQQALGQGPQFIFQYYREEENGRGNFPPRFSGLQFPNYSSELNVNALELDDSALYLCASSLNQLDSPLHFGNGTRLTVT.

This chain joins TRBV6-5 and TRBJ1-4; 7 nucleotides match TRBD1. J gave up 4 bases and V 2 bases, and 7 bases lay outside the gene matches. CDR1 MNHEY and CDR2 SVGAGI come from the germline V gene. This CDR3 is 16 amino acids long. This CDR3 reads CASSYGWRGHNEKLFF. The CDR3 region has the DNA TGTGCCAGCAGTTACGGGTGGAGGGGGCATAATGAAAAACTGTTTTTT.

This clone was seen a single time. CDR3 protein: CASSQVREGEGAGRYSNQPQHF. The CDR3 coding sequence is TGTGCCAGCAGCCAGGTACGGGAAGGAGAAGGGGCCGGCAGATATAGCAATCAGCCCCAGCATTTT. The genes are TRBV14 and TRBJ1-5, with D possibly TRBD1 on 5 matching bases. Trimming stripped 3 bases from V and 0 bases from J, with 30 bases between. The CDR3 is 22 amino acids. Per germline, CDR1 SGHDN and CDR2 FVKESK.

V usage is TRBV7-9 and J usage is TRBJ1-5; D ambiguous. The CDR3 runs 16 residues. Germline lookup yields CDR1 SEHNR and CDR2 FQNEAQ (reference sequence). The V end lost 1 base, the J end lost 7 bases, and 17 bases lay between the germline ends. The CDR3 here is CASSLGEPSRGQPQHF. The CDR3 coding sequence is TGTGCCAGCAGCTTAGGAGAGCCCTCGCGGGGACAGCCCCAGCATTTT.